This T cell receptor (beta chain) was profiled in a study of early T cells in non-severe SARS-CoV-2 infection. TCRdb passed the 5' RACE reads through MiXCR, listing each CDR3 protein once. This sample yields about 23,000 distinct CDR3 sequences, of which roughly 4.7% are seen a single time; under 10% belongs to the top ten. The CDR3 contains 15 residues. V was clipped by 6 bases and J by 7 bases, with 18 bases between them. Germline CDR1 reads MDHEN; CDR2 reads SYDVKM. At least ten counts were recorded for this clonotype. This TCR derives from an adult who was a healthcare worker with PCR-confirmed SARS-CoV-2 infection or an uninfected control (not recorded which). The gene calls are TRBV28 and TRBJ2-2; D is unresolved. Material: whole blood. This CDR3 is CASSPPGSRFGELFF. The DNA for the CDR3 is TGTGCCAGCAGCCCACCGGGCAGCCGGTTCGGGGAGCTGTTTTTT.